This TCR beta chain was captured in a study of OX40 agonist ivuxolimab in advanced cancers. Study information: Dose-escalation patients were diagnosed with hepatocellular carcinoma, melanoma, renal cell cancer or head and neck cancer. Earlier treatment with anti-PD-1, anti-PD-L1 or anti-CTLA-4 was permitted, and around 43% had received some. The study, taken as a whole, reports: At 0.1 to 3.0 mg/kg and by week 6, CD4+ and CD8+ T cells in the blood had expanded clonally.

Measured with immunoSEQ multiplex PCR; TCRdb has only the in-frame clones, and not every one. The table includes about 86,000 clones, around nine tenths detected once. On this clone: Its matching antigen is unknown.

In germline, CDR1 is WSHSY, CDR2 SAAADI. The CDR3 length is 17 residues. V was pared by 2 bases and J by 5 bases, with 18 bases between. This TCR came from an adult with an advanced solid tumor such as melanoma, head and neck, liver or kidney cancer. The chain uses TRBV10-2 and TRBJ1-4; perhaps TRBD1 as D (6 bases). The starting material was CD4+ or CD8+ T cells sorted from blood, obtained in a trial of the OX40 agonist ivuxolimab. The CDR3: CASSEGVGRGQNEKLFF. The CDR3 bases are TGCGCCAGCAGTGAGGGGGTTGGTCGGGGGCAGAATGAAAAACTGTTTTTT.